Each of the 14 T cell receptor beta chains below was sequenced from the same sample in a study of patients and donors after allogeneic stem cell transplantation. TCRdb called the RT-PCR reads again in MiXCR, with one record for every CDR3 protein. The sample holds 400,000 to 450,000 distinct CDR3 sequences, about a sixth seen once. The sample was blood, either unsorted or a sorted T cell fraction (not recorded which). These receptor sequences come from a human donor who was either an allogeneic HSCT recipient or a stem cell or donor lymphocyte infusion donor (not recorded which). It is not recorded whose cells these are; they may come from a transplant donor.

This clonotype has only a few counts. The CDR3 DNA reads TGTGCCAGCAGTCAGGGCGGACAGCTCGCGAACACCGGGGAGCTGTTTTTT. Protein sequence: CASSQGGQLANTGELFF. V is TRBV7-9 and J is TRBJ2-2, with D possibly being TRBD1 (6 bases). The CDR3 is 17 residues long. The V gene's germline CDR1 is SEHNR and CDR2 FQNEAQ (reference sequence). V was cut by 6 bases and J by 0 bases, with 17 bases left in between.

This clonotype was seen ten or more times. The rearrangement joins TRBV5-1 to TRBJ2-1; TRBD2 matches at 8 bases. V shed 1 base and J 6 bases; nucleotides not matched to a gene: 3. Germline CDR1 SGHRS, CDR2 YFSETQ. The CDR3 is 14 residues long. CDR3 nucleotides: TGCGCCAGCAGCTTGTTTGCGGGAGGCAATGAGCAGTTCTTC. It specifies CASSLFAGGNEQFF.

The CDR3, as DNA: TGTGCCAGCAGCTCGGCCAGGGCGTATAATTCACCCCTCCACTTT. Residues: CASSSARAYNSPLHF. The gene calls are TRBV7-6 and TRBJ1-6, with TRBD1 as a possible D gene (5 bases). V lost 4 bases to trimming and J lost 4 bases, with 11 bases between them. The CDR3 has 15 residues. Germline V lookup: CDR1 SGHVS, CDR2 FNYEAQ.

This clonotype was found once. The V and J genes are TRBV2 and TRBJ2-7, with a possible D match to TRBD1 (6 bases). CDR3 size: 15 residues. V lost 4 bases to trimming and J lost 3 bases, with 16 bases between them. Germline V gives CDR1 SNHLY, CDR2 FYNNEI. CDR3 amino acids: CASSVDQRGYYEQYF. CDR3 in DNA: TGTGCCAGCAGTGTGGACCAAAGGGGGTACTACGAGCAGTACTTC.

This rearrangement joins TRBV3-1 to TRBJ1-5; 7 bases align to TRBD1. This CDR3 is 14 amino acids long. V gave up 5 bases and J gave up 4 bases; unmatched junction bases: 5. Germline assignment: CDR1 LGHDT and CDR2 YNNKEL (reference sequence). Here the CDR3 reads CASSMTGRNQPQHF. CDR3 DNA: TGTGCCAGCAGCATGACAGGGAGAAATCAGCCCCAGCATTTT.

This clonotype was seen more than once but under ten times. The rearrangement uses TRBV9 and TRBJ1-4; D might be TRBD1 (5 bases). Germline CDR1 SGDLS, CDR2 YYNGEE. The CDR3 has 15 residues. The ends were cut back, 4 bases at V and 0 bases at J, with 10 bases in the middle. The DNA of the CDR3 is TGTGCCAGCAGCTTGGGGGGAACAACTAATGAAAAACTGTTTTTT. Amino acid sequence: CASSLGGTTNEKLFF. Variable domain in full (rest from reference TRBV9 and TRBJ1-4): DSGVTQTPKHLITATGQRVTLRCSPRSGDLSVYWYQQSLDQGLQFLIQYYNGEERAKGNILERFSAQQFPDLHSELNLSSLELGDSALYFCASSLGGTTNEKLFFGSGTQLSVL.

V usage is TRBV3-1 and J usage is TRBJ2-7; D possibly matches TRBD1 or TRBD2 (5 bases each). V was pared by 0 bases and J by 4 bases, with 10 bases between. The CDR3 runs 14 residues. Looked up from germline, CDR1 is LGHDT and CDR2 is YNNKEL (reference sequence). The CDR3 DNA is TGTGCCAGCAGCCAAGATATGTGGGGGTACGAGCAGTACTTC. It encodes CASSQDMWGYEQYF.

This clonotype has only a few counts. The V gene is TRBV10-3, the J gene TRBJ2-3; 7 bases line up with TRBD2. The junction had 4 bases not matched to a gene; V was cut back by 2 bases and J by 2 bases. Germline CDR1 and CDR2: ENHRY and SYGVKD. CDR3 size: 15 residues. CDR3 sequence reads: CAISELAELTDTQYF. CDR3 DNA: TGTGCCATCAGTGAGCTAGCGGAGCTCACAGATACGCAGTATTTT.

In its sample, this clonotype was seen a few times. The rearrangement joins TRBV27 to TRBJ2-3; unclear D gene. This CDR3 has 13 amino acids. From germline, CDR1 is MNHEY and CDR2 SMNVEV (reference sequence). V was trimmed by 8 bases and J by 4 bases, leaving 13 bases between them. CDR3 in amino acids: CASGLTTSDTQYF. CDR3 nucleotide sequence: TGTGCCAGCGGCCTTACCACATCAGATACGCAGTATTTT.

This clonotype appeared a single time. J is TRBJ2-3 and V is TRBV12-3 or TRBV12-4; weak D call: TRBD1 (5 bases). V was shortened by 3 bases and J by 7 bases, with 17 bases between the two germline ends. This CDR3 region has 15 residues. CDR3 DNA sequence: TGTGCCAGCAGTTTCGGCCAGGGTATCTATAATACGCAGTATTTT. It is translated as CASSFGQGIYNTQYF.

This clonotype was counted at least ten times. The rearrangement uses TRBV24-1 and TRBJ2-7; TRBD1 matches 9 bases. Per the germline V gene, CDR1 is KGHDR and CDR2 is SFDVKD. This CDR3 has 14 residues. V lost 4 bases to trimming and J lost 4 bases; unmatched junction nucleotides: 4. The CDR3, as DNA: TGTGCCACCAGTGACGCCGGGACAGGGTACGAGCAGTACTTC. Residues: CATSDAGTGYEQYF.

The gene calls are TRBV7-2 and TRBJ1-1; D not certain. The germline V and J ends were trimmed by 2 bases and 3 bases, with 10 bases remaining between them. The CDR3 length is 14 residues. Germline loops: CDR1 SGHTA, CDR2 FQGNSA. The CDR3 DNA reads as TGTGCCAGCAGCTTATTTGGTCGGGACACTGAAGCTTTCTTT. This sequence encodes CASSLFGRDTEAFF.

This clonotype occurred a few times. The chain carries TRBV9 and TRBJ2-1, with TRBD2 identical over 9 bases. Germline assignment: CDR1 SGDLS and CDR2 YYNGEE. The V segment lost 2 bases and the J segment 3 bases; nucleotides outside the gene matches: 9. This CDR3 region has 17 residues. CDR3: CASSVTWVAGVYNEQFF. The CDR3 nucleotides are TGTGCCAGCAGCGTCACCTGGGTAGCGGGAGTCTACAATGAGCAGTTCTTC.

This chain links TRBV6-6 with TRBJ1-2; maybe TRBD1 (5 bases). The CDR3 has 12 amino acids. Trimming pared 5 bases from V and 7 bases from J, leaving 11 bases between. Germline V CDR1 and CDR2: MNHNY, SVGAGI (reference sequence). The CDR3 spells CASSPPGRGYTF. The CDR3 DNA is TGTGCCAGCAGTCCCCCAGGGCGTGGCTACACCTTC.